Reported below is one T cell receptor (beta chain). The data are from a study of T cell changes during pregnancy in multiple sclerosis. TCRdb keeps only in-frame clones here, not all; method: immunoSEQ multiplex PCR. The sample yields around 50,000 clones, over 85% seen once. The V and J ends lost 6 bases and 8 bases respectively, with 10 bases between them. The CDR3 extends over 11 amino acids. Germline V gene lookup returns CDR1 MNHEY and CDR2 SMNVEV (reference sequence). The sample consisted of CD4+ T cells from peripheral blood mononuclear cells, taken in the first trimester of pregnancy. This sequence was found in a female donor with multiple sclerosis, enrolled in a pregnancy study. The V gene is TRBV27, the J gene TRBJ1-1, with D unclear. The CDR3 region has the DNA TGTGCCAGCAGATCAACTGAAGAAGCTTTCTTT. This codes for CASRSTEEAFF.